This T cell receptor beta chain was sequenced for a study of cytomegalovirus exposure and HLA in healthy donors. Overall study: The Caucasian-associated ancestry cluster held more than 80% of roughly 400 genotyped donors. Points from the study as a whole: Fewer N-insertions than the 666-donor mean were reportedly shown by an Asian-associated ancestry cluster in a later analysis. Analyses of presence/absence relied on an assumption of roughly uniform sequencing depth across donors.

As concerns this clone: Its antigen is not known.

A multiplex PCR was run with 60 Vbeta primers and 13 Jbeta primers. The assay was immunoSEQ multiplex PCR, and TCRdb's table has in-frame clones only and misses some. The sample carries a few hundred thousand clones, under 80% recorded once. V gave up 6 bases and J gave up 8 bases, with 16 bases separating them. The CDR3 spans 12 residues. Germline loops: CDR1 SQVTM, CDR2 ANQGSEA. As for the donors, each was a healthy bone marrow donor. The specimen was PBMCs. The chain recombines TRBV29-1 with TRBJ1-2, with a tentative D call TRBD1 (6 bases). The sequence derives from a girl aged 2-10 years in good health and CMV-seronegative. This CDR3 is CSVETGSRGYTF. As DNA, the CDR3 is TGCAGCGTGGAAACAGGGAGCCGGGGCTACACCTTC. Supplemented by reference TRBV29-1 and TRBJ1-2, the full variable domain reads SAVISQKPSRDICQRGTSLTIQCQVDSQVTMMFWYRQQPGQSLTLIATANQGSEATYESGFVIDKFPISRPNLTFSTLTVSNMSPEDSSIYLCSVETGSRGYTFGSGTRLTVV.